The subject of this entry is one T cell receptor beta chain. What this receptor recognizes is not known. The sample holds no much larger clone one base away, and base qualities are not on file. The data originate from a study of CD39 and CD103 CD8 tumor-infiltrating T cells (dated by TCRdb to 2017 to 2018). Background for the entire study: An HPV-positive HNSCC, an HPV-negative HNSCC, an ovarian cancer and a melanoma patient were represented in the repertoire comparisons shown. Deep sequencing of TCRbeta CDR3 was used to compare the repertoires of CD8 TIL subsets, defined by CD103 and CD39, against those of peripheral memory CD8 T cells. Overall study results and their limits: Clonotypes from DN TILs largely overlapped with peripheral memory CD8 repertoires, while clonotypes from DP TILs were only rarely found in blood or uninvolved lymph node. Compared with DN and SP CD8 TILs and with blood memory CD8 T cells, DP CD8 TILs appeared more oligoclonal, with the top 30 clonotypes covering roughly 55-90%.

From about 10,000 to 100,000 sorted cells per subset, genomic DNA was extracted using the DNeasy Blood and Tissue Kit. TCRbeta V-J or V-D-J regions were sequenced and mapped by the immunoSEQ service, with coverage above 10x per sample. Regarding the original processing steps: Analysis was restricted to productive rearrangements exported from the immunoSEQ Analyzer platform, and clonality was assessed using the 500 most abundant clones. To quantify how much repertoires overlapped between populations, both the Morisita-Horn similarity index and the Jaccard index were used. Morisita-Horn similarity between CD8 T-cell subset TCR repertoires was measured in five to seven cancer patients. TCRdb limited this immuneACCESS table to in-frame rearrangements with V and J called. A share of clones is missing; checked studies link under half to unresolved V genes, and the rest is unexplained. For V, J and clone size, that table is used; D and trimming come from the DNA. The sample table holds under 5,000 clones, of which roughly 70% were seen once. The ten largest clones take up more than 9% of the sample.

There are 15 amino acids in the CDR3, from cysteine to phenylalanine inclusive. The only DNA kept is the CDR3, 45 bases in frame from the first base. V ends up 7 bases short and J 0 bases short, with an unmatched junction base count of 5. The germline V gene yields SQVTM for CDR1 and ANQGSEA for CDR2. No therapy was being received by patients at the time of sample collection, although prior treatments had ranged from chemotherapy, radiotherapy, surgery and immunotherapy to none. After thawing, cells were enriched for T lymphocytes using a negative-selection kit, with EpCAM beads added for tumor-infiltrating lymphocytes. Memory CD8 T cells were sorted as CD8+CD4-CD45RA- cells regardless of CCR7 expression. Before analysis, peripheral blood mononuclear cells were isolated on a Ficoll-Paque PLUS gradient and cryopreserved. Populations were sorted on a FACSAria II to more than 97% purity, and cell pellets were frozen without culture for TCR sequencing.

The clonotype was recovered from a human donor with head and neck squamous cell carcinoma. The rearranged chain carries TRBV29-1 and TRBJ1-3; TRBD1 agrees with 11 junctional bases. Sequencing was carried out using CD8+ T cells sorted from blood. The sample's cell subset or site label, decoded: total memory CD8 T cells (CD45RA-CCR7+/-) from blood or uninvolved lymph node. The DNA sequence follows: TGCAGCGATCCGGGACAGGGGGACTCTGGAAACACCATATATTTT. Translation gives CSDPGQGDSGNTIYF.